These 19 T cell receptor beta chains originate from one sample sequenced in a study of regulatory T cells in long-lasting Graves disease. Arm-PCR of CDR3 regions and iRepertoire HTBI primers were used to build TCR beta libraries. In TCRdb, the multiplex PCR reads were re-called with MiXCR into one record per CDR3 protein. The sample has approximately 230,000 distinct CDR3 sequences, around 16% seen once; the top ten hold 22%. The time point: newly diagnosed GD, antithyroid drugs for less than 3 months. The TCR library was made from RNA that had been extracted from PBMCs in TRIzol. The specimen comprised peripheral blood mononuclear cells (PBMCs), sampled at new diagnosis, from a patient treated with antithyroid drugs. These receptors were obtained from a female donor with Graves disease.

In this sample, this clonotype turned up a few times. The V gene is TRBV4-1, the J gene TRBJ1-5; D is undetermined. The CDR3 runs to 15 residues. Per germline, CDR1 MGHRA and CDR2 YSYEKL. The V end was cut by 1 base, the J end by 1 base, with 8 bases between. CDR3 coding DNA: TGCGCCAGCAGCCAAGTGTCGACGAGCAATCAGCCCCAGCATTTT. Translation: CASSQVSTSNQPQHF.

The gene calls are TRBV28 and TRBJ2-3; 12 bases line up with TRBD2. The CDR3 length is 19 residues. Germline CDR1 is MDHEN and CDR2 is SYDVKM. After removal of 5 bases from V and 6 bases from J, the junction contained 18 bases not matched to a gene. CDR3 coding DNA: TGTGCCAGCAGTGCCCCACTCGGGGCTAGCGGGAGGGCCCCGGATACGCAGTATTTT. Translation gives CASSAPLGASGRAPDTQYF. Variable domain in full (rest from reference TRBV28 and TRBJ2-3): DVKVTQSSRYLVKRTGEKVFLECVQDMDHENMFWYRQDPGLGLRLIYFSYDVKMKEKGDIPEGYSVSREKKERFSLILESASTNQTSMYLCASSAPLGASGRAPDTQYFGPGTRLTVL.

This clonotype was seen ten or more times. The rearrangement links TRBV27 to TRBJ2-1; 16 positions agree with TRBD2. The CDR3 loop spans 18 amino acids. CDR1 and CDR2 from the germline V gene are MNHEY and SMNVEV (reference sequence). V dropped 5 bases and J dropped 1; count of bases not matched to a gene: 5. The CDR3 loop is CASSPGLAGGGSYNEQFF. The CDR3 coding sequence is TGTGCCAGCAGTCCGGGACTAGCGGGAGGGGGGTCCTACAATGAGCAGTTCTTC.

In this sample, this clonotype turned up many times. J is TRBJ1-4 and V is TRBV5-8; the D is unclear. The CDR3 consists of 15 residues. Trimming removed 2 bases from V and 5 bases from J, with 13 bases in between. The V gene's germline CDR1 is SGHTS and CDR2 YDEGEE. The CDR3 DNA sequence: TGTGCCAGCAGCTTTTCGGGGAGGCTGAATGAAAAACTGTTTTTT. It specifies CASSFSGRLNEKLFF.

Remarks on this clonotype: It may be a read error: a sequence one base away is much more abundant. The rearrangement uses TRBV7-2 and TRBJ2-5; perhaps D is TRBD1 or TRBD2 (5 bases each). The CDR3 is 17 residues long. Looked up from germline, CDR1 is SGHTA and CDR2 is FQGNSA. CDR3 nucleotides: TGTGTCAGCAGCTTAGGATCTACCGGGACCCTAAAGGAGACCCAGTACTTC. Its protein is CVSSLGSTGTLKETQYF.

This clonotype has more than one count but fewer than ten. The rearrangement links TRBV19 to TRBJ2-5, with D tentatively TRBD2 (6 bases). The J call is uncertain, as TRBJ2-1 better fits the DNA end. The germline CDR1 and CDR2 sequences are LNHDA and SQIVND (reference sequence). This CDR3 has 14 amino acids. CDR3 sequence reads: CASSRAGLGDEQFF. As DNA, the CDR3 is TGTGCCAGTAGTCGGGCGGGGCTTGGGGATGAGCAGTTCTTC.

This clonotype was seen a handful of times. This may be a read error: a much more frequent sequence differs by one nucleotide. The conserved closing phenylalanine or tryptophan is absent in this CDR3, likely reflecting a read error. This rearrangement joins TRBV2 to TRBJ1-2; unclear D gene. Germline V gene data show CDR1 as SNHLY and CDR2 as FYNNEI. V lost 7 bases to trimming and J lost 0 bases, with 6 bases between them. CDR3 length: 12 amino acids. This CDR3 reads CASTSSNYGYTS. The CDR3 DNA follows: TGTGCCAGCACGTCTTCTAACTATGGCTACACCTCC.

This clonotype was counted ten times or more. The chain links TRBV4-3 to TRBJ2-7, with a tentative D call TRBD2 (6 bases). The length of the CDR3 is 16 residues. CDR1 LGHNA and CDR2 YSLEER come from the germline V gene. Trimming took 0 bases from V and 2 from J, leaving 14 bases between them. CDR3 coding DNA: TGCGCCAGCAGCCAAGATGTCGAGGGACTGCCCTACGAGCAGTACTTC. It is translated as CASSQDVEGLPYEQYF.

Concerning this clonotype: This could be a read error, since a much larger clone is one nucleotide away. The chain uses TRBV5-1 and TRBJ2-3; TRBD2 agrees at 9 bases. The CDR3 spans 17 residues. Germline V gene sequence: CDR1 SGHRS, CDR2 YFSETQ. The CDR3 DNA follows: TGCGCCAGCAGCCTCACTCCGGGTAGCGGGGGCACAGATACGCACTATTTT. As protein: CASSLTPGSGGTDTHYF. Variable domain in full (rest from reference TRBV5-1 and TRBJ2-3): KAGVTQTPRYLIKTRGQQVTLSCSPISGHRSVSWYQQTPGQGLQFLFEYFSETQRNKGNFPGRFSGRQFSNSRSEMNVSTLELGDSALYLCASSLTPGSGGTDTHYFGPGTRLTVL.

At least ten counts were recorded for this clonotype. The gene calls are TRBV19 and TRBJ1-1, with a weak D call TRBD1 (6 bases). Germline-derived CDR1 and CDR2 are LNHDA and SQIVND (reference sequence). The CDR3 is 15 amino acids. The V end was cut by 6 bases, the J end by 4 bases, with 18 bases between. The CDR3 here is CASSKDRTRRTEAFF. The CDR3 nucleotides are TGTGCCAGTAGCAAAGACAGGACTCGGCGCACTGAAGCTTTCTTT.

This clonotype turned up a few times. The chain combines TRBV28 with TRBJ1-6, with 9 nucleotides matching TRBD1. The V gene end was trimmed by 7 bases and the J gene end by 10 bases; junction bases not matched to a gene: 11. The germline V gene encodes CDR1 MDHEN and CDR2 SYDVKM. The CDR3 totals 15 residues. This CDR3 is CASTPRDREGSPLHF. CDR3 DNA: TGTGCCAGCACCCCACGGGACAGGGAAGGATCACCCCTCCACTTT.

This clonotype has ten or more counts. The CDR3 bases are TGCAGCGTGGGGACAGACACTGAAGCTTTCTTT. Protein sequence: CSVGTDTEAFF. This rearrangement joins TRBV29-1 to TRBJ1-1; 7 positions match TRBD1. Germline-derived CDR1 and CDR2 are SQVTM and ANQGSEA. This CDR3 region has 11 residues. The junction had 1 base not matched to a gene; V was cut back by 6 bases and J by 3 bases.

Ten or more counts support this clonotype. J is TRBJ2-7 and V is TRBV7-3; the match to TRBD2 covers 7 bases. The CDR3 has 14 amino acids. From germline, CDR1 is SGHTA and CDR2 FQGTGA. The trim removed 2 bases at V and 6 bases at J, leaving 7 bases unmatched. CDR3 nucleotides: TGTGCCAGCAGCTTAGGGCCGGGGGAGGGCGAGCAGTACTTC. This translates into CASSLGPGEGEQYF.

Ten or more counts support this clonotype. The chain couples TRBV29-1 to TRBJ1-1, with 11 bases identical to TRBD1. V was pared by 4 bases and J by 5 bases, with 6 bases of the junction left unmatched. Germline values: CDR1 SQVTM, CDR2 ANQGSEA. The CDR3 has 14 residues. In DNA form, the CDR3 reads TGCAGCGTTGGAGGACAGGGGGCTATTACTGAAGCTTTCTTT. This gives the protein CSVGGQGAITEAFF.

Of note for this clonotype: The junction shows a germline mismatch at one end, possibly a read error. The chain is built from TRBV28 and TRBJ2-7, with D unclear. CDR3 length: 13 amino acids. Germline V gene lookup returns CDR1 MDHEN and CDR2 SYDVKM. The CDR3 coding sequence is TGTGCCAGCAGTTTCAACCCAGCGAGGATGGCTGTCTTC. This gives the protein CASSFNPARMAVF.

This clonotype was seen ten or more times. The chain uses TRBV20-1 and TRBJ1-5; 9 nucleotides align to TRBD1. Germline CDR1 reads DFQATT; CDR2 reads SNEGSKA (reference sequence). The CDR3 sequence is 16 residues long. Trimming took 6 bases from V and 0 from J; bases not matched to a gene: 9. CDR3 sequence (DNA): TGCAGTGCCGTACAGGGGGCCAGGGGTAGCAATCAGCCCCAGCATTTT. This gives the protein CSAVQGARGSNQPQHF.

The CDR3 reads CASSQGVSMRTNSPLHF. CDR3 DNA: TGCGCCAGCAGCCAAGGGGTTTCGATGAGGACTAATTCACCCCTCCACTTT. This sequence joins TRBV4-1 and TRBJ1-6; D is uncertain. The V gene lost 1 base and the J gene lost 6 bases, with 16 bases spanning the gap. Per the germline V gene, CDR1 is MGHRA and CDR2 is YSYEKL. CDR3 length: 17 residues.

This chain connects TRBV28 to TRBJ2-7; 8 positions agree with TRBD1. The germline V gene encodes CDR1 MDHEN and CDR2 SYDVKM. V was clipped by 7 bases and J by 5 bases; unmatched bases: 7. The CDR3 sequence is 13 residues long. The CDR3 DNA reads TGTGCCAGCACCCCGACAGGGGTCCACGAGCAGTACTTC. This gives the protein CASTPTGVHEQYF.

This clonotype appeared a single time. Given a far larger clone just one base away, this is likely a sequencing read error. The genes are TRBV11-3 and TRBJ2-2; the D call may be TRBD1 or TRBD2 (5 bases each). V lost 5 bases to trimming and J lost 1 base, with 14 bases between them. Germline V lookup: CDR1 SGHNT, CDR2 YENEEA. CDR3 length: 16 amino acids. The CDR3 is CASSLGGSQNTGELFF. For the CDR3, the DNA is TGTGCCAGCAGCCTTGGGGGAAGTCAGAACACCGGGGAGCTGTTTTTT.